This entry concerns a single T cell receptor beta chain. These data are taken from a study of blood T cell repertoires in COVID-19. Background on the study: From the United States, Italy and Spain came samples of acute and convalescent COVID-19.

Between the trimmed V and J ends, which lost 5 bases and 11 bases, there was a span of 15 bases. This CDR3 has 12 residues. Germline lookup yields CDR1 SGHVS and CDR2 FQNEAQ. The study recruited people aged about 18 to 89 years across more than 20 US areas. As handled by the study authors: For nucleated cells, counts were estimated from reference gene primer amplification. Produced via immunoSEQ multiplex PCR; TCRdb's table is partial and in-frame only. That table furnishes V, J and clone size, whereas the DNA furnished D and trimming. The sample holds 300,000 or so clones, roughly nine tenths seen once.

This receptor was identified in a woman under 40 who had recovered from COVID-19. Sequences were obtained from PBMCs or T cells enriched from blood (not recorded which). V and J are TRBV7-8 and TRBJ1-1; D remains ambiguous. The CDR3 DNA reads as TGTGCCAGCAGCCCCGGGGAGCCCGAGGCTTTCTTT. It encodes CASSPGEPEAFF.